These 5 T cell receptor beta chains were sequenced from one sample in a study of T cells in Graves' hyperthyroidism and ophthalmopathy. TCR beta CDR3 region amplification was performed from RNA transcripts. HTBI primers were used for first-round RT-PCR of the TCR CDR3. TCRdb ran MiXCR on the multiplex PCR reads and lists one entry per CDR3 protein. This sample has hundreds of thousands of distinct CDR3 sequences; 16% occur once, and the top ten carry 28%. Input material: blood. The receptors were gathered from a woman between 18 and 30 years old with Graves' ophthalmopathy.

This clonotype was picked up many times. The rearrangement joins TRBV18 to TRBJ2-7; D call uncertain. CDR3 size: 16 residues. CDR1 is KGHSH, CDR2 LQKENI, per germline. V was trimmed by 1 base and J by 3 bases, leaving 16 bases between them. The DNA of the CDR3 is TGTGCCAGCTCACCACGAGTCCCCCTAAGAGTCTACGAGCAGTACTTC. This encodes CASSPRVPLRVYEQYF.

This clonotype was seen at least ten times. This chain uses TRBV7-9 with TRBJ1-1, with D unclear. This CDR3 spans 15 amino acids. Trimming left V 1 base short and J 0 bases short, with 9 bases between. Germline CDR1 and CDR2: SEHNR and FQNEAQ (reference sequence). The CDR3 coding sequence is TGTGCCAGCAGCTTAGGGCGCGGAATGAACACTGAAGCTTTCTTT. Residues: CASSLGRGMNTEAFF.

This clonotype turned up a few times. V is TRBV25-1 and J is TRBJ2-3, with D possibly TRBD2 on 6 matching bases. The ends were cut back, 1 base at V and 2 bases at J, with 13 bases in the middle. This CDR3 has 16 amino acids. The germline CDR1 and CDR2 sequences are MGHDK and SYGVNS. CDR3 amino acids: CASSESLGGYTDTQYF. CDR3 nucleotide sequence: TGTGCCAGCAGTGAATCCTTGGGAGGATACACAGATACGCAGTATTTT.

V usage is TRBV6-1 and J usage is TRBJ2-1; D not certain. V gave up 4 bases and J gave up 5 bases, with 9 bases separating them. This CDR3 is 13 amino acids long. Germline V lookup: CDR1 MNHNS, CDR2 SASEGT. The CDR3 here is CASSVSQNNEQFF. The CDR3 DNA follows: TGTGCCAGCAGTGTATCGCAGAACAATGAGCAGTTCTTC.

This clonotype has at least ten counts. The chain has TRBV7-9 and TRBJ1-1; 7 nucleotides agree with TRBD1. CDR1 SEHNR and CDR2 FQNEAQ come from the germline V gene (reference sequence). The ends lost 1 base at V and 6 bases at J; junction bases unmatched: 8. This CDR3 is built from 15 residues. CDR3 amino acids: CASSLGEGAVAEAFF. In DNA form, the CDR3 reads TGTGCCAGCAGCTTAGGGGAGGGGGCGGTCGCTGAAGCTTTCTTT.